The rows below give T cell receptor beta chains drawn from one sample of a study of T-cell reconstitution after alpha-beta-depleted transplantation in children. TCRdb used MiXCR to reprocess the PCR reads, holding one entry per CDR3 protein. There are under 100,000 distinct CDR3 sequences in the sample; roughly a sixth occur only once, and around 20% lies in the top ten. Here the sequenced sample was PBMCs, mostly from graft donor cells, taken 180 days after TCRalphabeta/CD19-depleted stem cell transplant. The source is a male patient aged 2 to 9 who had a stem cell transplant for acute lymphoblastic leukemia, so the T cells may come from the graft donor. The CDR3 runs from the conserved cysteine through the conserved F or W. Fields, in order: J gene, clone size, V gene, CDR3 length, CDR3 protein. The listing skips clone size in some rows; elsewhere it reads once, few, many or a size class.

j_gene: TRBJ1-6; abundance: many; v_gene: TRBV5-1; len: 14; CDR3aa: CASSRGGANSPLHF
j_gene: TRBJ2-7; abundance: few; v_gene: TRBV7-2; len: 15; CDR3aa: CASSLVLGGSYEQYF
j_gene: TRBJ1-1; abundance: .; v_gene: TRBV20-1; len: 14; CDR3aa: CSARREGPGTEAFF
j_gene: TRBJ2-5; abundance: few; v_gene: TRBV5-1; len: 13; CDR3aa: CASSWRASETQYF
j_gene: TRBJ1-5; abundance: .; v_gene: TRBV12-3/TRBV12-4; len: 15; CDR3aa: CASREDKYSNQPQHF
j_gene: TRBJ1-3; abundance: few; v_gene: TRBV12-3/TRBV12-4; len: 14; CDR3aa: CASSLGQDLNTIYF
j_gene: TRBJ2-1; abundance: few; v_gene: TRBV7-9; len: 14; CDR3aa: CASSWGLAGNEQFF
j_gene: TRBJ2-7; abundance: few; v_gene: TRBV24-1; len: 17; CDR3aa: CATSDFPTAEEFYEQYF
j_gene: TRBJ1-1; abundance: few; v_gene: TRBV20-1; len: 15; CDR3aa: CSARGGRFMNTEAFF
j_gene: TRBJ1-6; abundance: .; v_gene: TRBV20-1; len: 19; CDR3aa: CCARDRDRVAKRNNSPLHF
j_gene: TRBJ2-7; abundance: .; v_gene: TRBV20-1; len: 13; CDR3aa: CSAWGTEAYEQYF
j_gene: TRBJ1-1; abundance: .; v_gene: TRBV5-1; len: 14; CDR3aa: CASSSGQGFTEAFF
j_gene: TRBJ1-1; abundance: .; v_gene: TRBV5-4; len: 16; CDR3aa: CASSLGHKGVGTEAFF
j_gene: TRBJ2-7; abundance: .; v_gene: TRBV5-4; len: 13; CDR3aa: CASSNGLGYEQYF
j_gene: TRBJ2-1; abundance: .; v_gene: TRBV3-1; len: 16; CDR3aa: CASSQRASGRGGEQFF
j_gene: TRBJ2-7; abundance: .; v_gene: TRBV7-8; len: 15; CDR3aa: CASSLAERRTYEQYF
j_gene: TRBJ2-1; abundance: few; v_gene: TRBV4-1; len: 16; CDR3aa: CASSLSGGANYNEQFF
j_gene: TRBJ2-1; abundance: .; v_gene: TRBV4-3; len: 15; CDR3aa: CASSQDGGAYNEQFF
j_gene: TRBJ1-2; abundance: .; v_gene: TRBV29-1; len: 12; CDR3aa: CSVRTGNYGYTF
j_gene: TRBJ2-7; abundance: few; v_gene: TRBV9; len: 13; CDR3aa: CASSVVPQGVQYF
j_gene: TRBJ1-2; abundance: .; v_gene: TRBV5-1; len: 15; CDR3aa: CASSLVEGGSYGYTF
j_gene: TRBJ2-7; abundance: few; v_gene: TRBV12-5; len: 12; CDR3aa: CASHGLSYEQYF
j_gene: TRBJ2-1; abundance: .; v_gene: TRBV27; len: 13; CDR3aa: CASSPRPYNEQFF
j_gene: TRBJ1-1; abundance: .; v_gene: TRBV7-2; len: 15; CDR3aa: CASSPGTGGLVGAFF
j_gene: TRBJ2-1; abundance: .; v_gene: TRBV4-3; len: 15; CDR3aa: CASSQSWPPYNEQFF
j_gene: TRBJ1-1; abundance: .; v_gene: TRBV7-9; len: 10; CDR3aa: CASSLSEAFF
j_gene: TRBJ2-1; abundance: few; v_gene: TRBV4-3; len: 13; CDR3aa: CASSQDGTREQFF
j_gene: TRBJ2-5; abundance: few; v_gene: TRBV12-3/TRBV12-4; len: 15; CDR3aa: CASSSKWPVEETQYF
j_gene: TRBJ2-3; abundance: few; v_gene: TRBV5-5; len: 17; CDR3aa: CASSFIGSRGGTDTQYF